This T cell receptor (beta chain) was captured by sequencing in a study of blood T cell repertoires in COVID-19. Using immunoSEQ multiplex PCR, the repertoire was profiled, and TCRdb retains in-frame clones only, with some absent. The table shows hundreds of thousands of clones, with more than 80% occurring only once. This receptor was identified in a woman between 18 and 29 years old with acute or convalescent COVID-19. Source material: peripheral blood.

The DNA of the CDR3 is TGTGCCAGCAGCCAGGACACTTACGAGCAGTACTTC. It is translated as CASSQDTYEQYF. The rearrangement links TRBV5-4 to TRBJ2-7, with D possibly matching TRBD1 (5 bases). Germline V gives CDR1 SGHNT, CDR2 YYREEE (reference sequence). The CDR3 runs to 12 residues. Trimming cost V 4 bases and J 4 bases, with 9 bases left between them.